This T cell receptor beta chain came from a study of cytomegalovirus exposure and HLA in healthy donors. The sample holds one count of this clone. Its antigen is still unknown. Regarding the study as a whole: A link between a missense DCLRE1C variant and TCR beta V- and J-gene trimming emerged from a later analysis. Later on, analysis showed that most CMV-associated TCR beta chains appeared to be HLA-restricted.

Trimming at V came to 4 bases and at J to 8 bases, leaving 10 bases not matched to a gene. CDR1 is MDHEN and CDR2 is SYDVKM in the germline V gene. The CDR3 contains 15 residues. Researchers ran the PCR with 60 Vbeta and 13 Jbeta primers. The protocol was immunoSEQ multiplex PCR, while the TCRdb copy is restricted to in-frame clones and leaves out a portion. The table lists 100,000 to 120,000 clones, around 80% of them singletons. Sequencing was done on a sample of PBMCs. The receptor was derived from a woman aged 55-69 years in good health and CMV-seropositive. V usage is TRBV28 and J usage is TRBJ1-2; 10 nucleotides agree with TRBD1. The CDR3: CASSSTGTGVGGYTF. Here the CDR3 DNA reads TGTGCCAGCAGTTCCACCGGGACAGGGGTGGGAGGCTACACCTTC.